This passage covers 13 T cell receptor beta chains from one sample sequenced in a study of blood T cell repertoires in COVID-19. Profiling relied on immunoSEQ multiplex PCR, and the TCRdb table lists in-frame clones only, not all of them. Of under 400,000 clones listed, more than 70% are singletons. Sequenced input: PBMCs or T cells enriched from blood (not recorded which). The receptors come from a man aged 35 to 55 in a cohort exposed to, infected with or recovered from COVID-19 (not recorded which).

The chain links TRBV27 to TRBJ1-5; a weak D match, TRBD1 (5 bases). The V and J ends lost 6 bases and 2 bases respectively, with 14 bases between them. The CDR3 covers 15 residues. Looked up from germline, CDR1 is MNHEY and CDR2 is SMNVEV (reference sequence). In DNA, the CDR3 is TGTGCCAGCAGCCTATACGGGGGTGGCAATCAGCCCCAGCATTTT. Protein sequence: CASSLYGGGNQPQHF.

The chain is built from TRBV27 and TRBJ1-2; D gene uncertain. Germline V gene data show CDR1 as MNHEY and CDR2 as SMNVEV (reference sequence). The V and J ends lost 6 bases and 4 bases respectively, with 9 bases between them. The CDR3 is 12 amino acids. As DNA, the CDR3 is TGTGCCAGCAGGACCCAGGCCTATGGCTACACCTTC. Translated, it gives CASRTQAYGYTF.

There are a few counts of this clone. The chain is built from TRBV3-1 (or the pseudogene TRBV3-2) and TRBJ2-3; D unresolved. CDR1 and CDR2 from the germline V gene are LGHDT and YNNKEL (reference sequence). The V gene lost 1 base and the J gene lost 1 base, with 9 bases spanning the gap. The CDR3 has 15 amino acids. CDR3 in amino acids: CASSQAGLGTDTQYF. The CDR3 DNA reads TGTGCCAGCAGCCAAGCGGGTCTTGGCACAGATACGCAGTATTTT.

The gene calls are TRBV7-9 and TRBJ1-6; D not certain. The CDR3 loop spans 14 amino acids. With 4 bases removed from V and 7 bases from J, the gap between germline ends came to 11 bases. CDR1 is SEHNR and CDR2 is FQNEAQ in the germline V gene (reference sequence). DNA of the CDR3: TGTGCCAGCAGCTCCGAGCTGGAGAATTCACCCCTCCACTTT. It is translated as CASSSELENSPLHF. The whole variable domain, remainder taken from reference TRBV7-9 and TRBJ1-6, is DTGVSQNPRHKITKRGQNVTFRCDPISEHNRLYWYRQTLGQGPEFLTYFQNEAQLEKSRLLSDRFSAERPKGSFSTLEIQRTEQGDSAMYLCASSSELENSPLHFGNGTRLTVT.

The V call is TRBV7-3, the J call TRBJ2-3, with 9 bases aligning to TRBD1. Trimming at V came to 5 bases and at J to 0 bases, leaving 12 bases not matched to a gene. The CDR3 runs to 18 residues. Germline lookup yields CDR1 SGHTA and CDR2 FQGTGA. CDR3 DNA: TGTGCCAGCAGCCTTGGACAGGGGACAACTTTTAGCACAGATACGCAGTATTTT. Translating it yields CASSLGQGTTFSTDTQYF.

This rearrangement joins TRBV19 to TRBJ1-5; 7 bases align to TRBD1. J gave up 10 bases and V 3 bases, and 12 bases lay outside the gene matches. The germline V gene encodes CDR1 LNHDA and CDR2 SQIVND (reference sequence). CDR3 size: 15 residues. The CDR3 loop reads CASSMSRDSWGPQHF. The CDR3 DNA reads TGTGCCAGTAGTATGTCGAGGGACAGCTGGGGACCCCAGCATTTT.

The genes are TRBV11-2 and TRBJ2-5, with 9 bases lining up with TRBD1. The CDR3 is 15 amino acids. Germline-derived CDR1 and CDR2 are SGHAT and FQNNGV. Trimming removed 4 bases from V and 0 bases from J; junction bases left unmatched: 3. This chain's CDR3 is CASSSTGGYQETQYF. CDR3 coding DNA: TGTGCCAGCAGCTCTACAGGGGGCTACCAAGAGACCCAGTACTTC. Complete variable domain (other parts from reference TRBV11-2 and TRBJ2-5): EAGVAQSPRYKIIEKRQSVAFWCNPISGHATLYWYQQILGQGPKLLIQFQNNGVVDDSQLPKDRFSAERLKGVDSTLKIQPAKLEDSAVYLCASSSTGGYQETQYFGPGTRLLVL.

V is TRBV10-3 and J is TRBJ2-2; 7 bases fit TRBD2. In germline, CDR1 is ENHRY, CDR2 SYGVKD. The CDR3 is 15 amino acids. V shed 2 bases, J shed 5 bases, and the junction held 5 bases outside the gene matches. In DNA form, the CDR3 reads TGTGCCATCAGTGAGCTGGCGGGAGTGACCGGGGAGCTGTTTTTT. Translated: CAISELAGVTGELFF.

V usage is TRBV4-1 and J usage is TRBJ1-6; the D is unclear. V lost 1 base to trimming and J lost 7 bases, with 17 bases between them. The length of the CDR3 is 17 residues. Germline V gene sequence: CDR1 MGHRA, CDR2 YSYEKL. This CDR3 reads CASSQGILGQRNSPLHF. Written as DNA, the CDR3 is TGCGCCAGCAGCCAAGGAATACTAGGCCAAAGAAATTCACCCCTCCACTTT.

V and J are TRBV11-2 and TRBJ2-1; a possible D gene is TRBD2 (5 bases). From germline, CDR1 is SGHAT and CDR2 FQNNGV. Trimming removed 6 bases from V and 9 bases from J, with 9 bases in between. The CDR3 length is 11 residues. CDR3 loop: CASSSRGEQFF. The CDR3 nucleotides are TGTGCCAGCAGTTCCCGGGGTGAGCAGTTCTTC.

This chain uses TRBV28 with TRBJ1-2; D might be TRBD1 (5 bases). The V gene lost 7 bases and the J gene lost 1 base, with 7 bases spanning the gap. The V gene's germline CDR1 is MDHEN and CDR2 SYDVKM. The CDR3 has 12 amino acids. In DNA, the CDR3 is TGTGCCAGCATGGGACTTAACTATGGCTACACCTTC. It yields the protein CASMGLNYGYTF.

The V call is TRBV7-3, the J call TRBJ2-1; 8 bases fit TRBD2. The CDR3 contains 16 residues. J gave up 7 bases and V 2 bases, and 10 bases lay outside the gene matches. Germline V gene lookup returns CDR1 SGHTA and CDR2 FQGTGA. The CDR3 here is CASSLFPGGGRNEQFF. For the CDR3, the DNA is TGTGCCAGCAGCTTATTCCCGGGAGGGGGTCGGAATGAGCAGTTCTTC.

J is TRBJ2-7 and V is TRBV5-4; 9 bases fit TRBD1. Looked up from germline, CDR1 is SGHNT and CDR2 is YYREEE (reference sequence). J gave up 2 bases and V 4 bases, and 7 bases lay outside the gene matches. CDR3 length: 15 amino acids. CDR3 sequence (DNA): TGTGCCAGCAGCCATATCCGGGACAGGGCCTACGAGCAGTACTTC. It translates to CASSHIRDRAYEQYF.